The 12 T cell receptor beta chains below all came from one sample that was sequenced in a study of a mutant IDH1 vaccine in newly diagnosed glioma. Time point reported: week 47, end of study. The investigators gave 300 ug of mutant IDH1 20-mer peptide in each vaccine dose, together with topical imiquimod. These receptors have no known antigen. TCRdb keeps only in-frame clones here, not all; method: immunoSEQ multiplex PCR. This sample has 45,000 to 65,000 clones, with approximately 65% found just once. This sample comprised peripheral blood mononuclear cells (PBMCs), obtained from a glioma patient whose treatment included an IDH1 peptide vaccine. These TCRs come from a man between 40 and 49 years old with glioma. Some clones in this sample may be carry-over from other donors' samples.

CDR3 nucleotide sequence: TGTGCCAGCTCACCAGGACCTAACTATGGCTACACCTTC. Its translation is CASSPGPNYGYTF. J is TRBJ1-2 and V is TRBV18; D gene unclear. Germline-derived CDR1 and CDR2 are KGHSH and LQKENI. V was clipped by 2 bases and J by 0 bases, with 4 bases between them. The CDR3 length is 13 residues.

The V call is TRBV7-2, the J call TRBJ2-2; D uncertain. Germline V gene lookup returns CDR1 SGHTA and CDR2 FQGNSA. The CDR3 runs to 16 residues. Trimming stripped 5 bases from V and 7 bases from J, with 20 bases between. This chain's CDR3 is CASSQAGSLGRGELFF. Written as DNA, the CDR3 is TGTGCCAGCAGCCAGGCCGGCTCGCTGGGTCGCGGGGAGCTGTTTTTT.

Remarks on this clone: Other nucleotide sequences from this sample produce the same CDR3. This sequence joins TRBV2 and TRBJ2-7; unclear D gene. The CDR3 runs 11 residues. Germline lookup yields CDR1 SNHLY and CDR2 FYNNEI. V was trimmed by 3 bases and J by 2 bases, leaving 2 bases between them. The CDR3 spells CASSDAYEQYF. The CDR3 DNA follows: TGTGCCAGCAGTGACGCCTACGAGCAGTACTTC.

This sequence joins TRBV4-3 and TRBJ1-5; D ambiguous. The V gene's germline CDR1 is LGHNA and CDR2 YSLEER. This CDR3 contains 12 residues. The V end was cut by 1 base, the J end by 4 bases, with 2 bases between. This chain's CDR3 is CASSQGNQPQHF. The CDR3 DNA reads as TGCGCCAGCAGCCAAGGAAATCAGCCCCAGCATTTT.

The chain combines TRBV6-5 with TRBJ2-7, with 8 bases identical to TRBD1. The V gene end was trimmed by 4 bases and the J gene end by 5 bases; junction bases not matched to a gene: 7. Germline lookup yields CDR1 MNHEY and CDR2 SVGAGI. The CDR3 runs to 14 residues. The CDR3 sequence is CASSWTGSWDEQYF. The CDR3 region has the DNA TGTGCCAGCAGTTGGACAGGGTCGTGGGACGAGCAGTACTTC.

Ten or more counts support this clone. The V and J genes are TRBV29-1 and TRBJ1-1; D gene unclear. Germline lookup yields CDR1 SQVTM and CDR2 ANQGSEA. The CDR3 has 12 residues. V shed 4 bases and J shed 5 bases, with 11 bases lying between them. The CDR3 reads CSVGWVTTEAFF. Here the CDR3 DNA reads TGCAGCGTTGGTTGGGTAACAACTGAAGCTTTCTTT.

The CDR3 sequence is CASSTRQGVSNQPQHF. Here the CDR3 DNA reads TGTGCCAGTAGTACAAGACAGGGGGTTAGCAATCAGCCCCAGCATTTT. This chain connects TRBV19 to TRBJ1-5; 9 nucleotides align to TRBD1. J gave up 0 bases and V 4 bases, and 4 bases lay outside the gene matches. From germline, CDR1 is LNHDA and CDR2 SQIVND (reference sequence). There are 16 residues in the CDR3.

The chain uses TRBV7-2 and TRBJ1-1; no reliable D call. Trimming removed 5 bases from V and 1 base from J, with 8 bases in between. The CDR3 is 13 amino acids. Per the germline V gene, CDR1 is SGHTA and CDR2 is FQGNSA. In nucleotides, the CDR3 is TGTGCCAGCAGCAAAGTACAGAACACTGAAGCTTTCTTT. Translated, it gives CASSKVQNTEAFF.

The chain employs TRBV29-1 and TRBJ1-2; 9 positions agree with TRBD1. The CDR3 length is 12 residues. Germline lookup yields CDR1 SQVTM and CDR2 ANQGSEA. J gave up 7 bases and V 7 bases, and 7 bases lay outside the gene matches. The DNA of the CDR3 is TGCAGCGGCGGCCGACAGGGGGTTGGCTACACCTTC. It yields the protein CSGGRQGVGYTF.

This chain connects TRBV5-1 to TRBJ2-3; the D gene could be TRBD1 or TRBD2 (5 bases each). The CDR3 contains 15 residues. The germline V and J ends were trimmed by 5 bases and 1 base, with 14 bases remaining between them. Germline V gives CDR1 SGHRS, CDR2 YFSETQ. For the CDR3, the DNA is TGCGCCAGCAGGTTCGGGGCGCGGGGCACAGATACGCAGTATTTT. Translated, it gives CASRFGARGTDTQYF.

The rearrangement joins TRBV19 to TRBJ1-2, with 8 bases fitting TRBD1. CDR1 and CDR2 (germline): LNHDA, SQIVND (reference sequence). This CDR3 region has 17 residues. V dropped 10 bases and J dropped 4; count of bases not matched to a gene: 20. In nucleotides, the CDR3 is TGTGCCACCCAAGAAGTAAGAGGACAGGGAGGTGTCTATGGCTACACCTTC. Translation: CATQEVRGQGGVYGYTF.

The chain is built from TRBV5-1 and TRBJ1-2; no definite D call. Germline V lookup: CDR1 SGHRS, CDR2 YFSETQ. This CDR3 is 15 amino acids long. Trimming cost V 0 bases and J 2 bases, with 11 bases left between them. Written as DNA, the CDR3 is TGCGCCAGCAGCTTGGCCGTCGGTGGAAACTATGGCTACACCTTC. Residues: CASSLAVGGNYGYTF.